Listed below are T cell receptor beta chains from one sample, sequenced in a study of cytomegalovirus exposure and HLA in healthy donors. The method was immunoSEQ multiplex PCR; TCRdb's version includes in-frame clones alone and lacks a portion of them. This table has about 130,000 clones, more than 80% appearing once. The sequencing sample was made of PBMCs. These receptors came from a woman aged 40 to 49 in good health and CMV-seropositive. Both conserved end residues are part of each CDR3. A D gene is named only where the DNA matches it firmly. Size values are once, few and many counts, or a class for expanded clones, and some rows have none.

V	J	size	D	DNA	CDR3
TRBV9	TRBJ2-7	.	.	TGTGCCAGCAGCGCCTCCCCGGGTCCCCTCTACGAGCAGTACTTC	CASSASPGPLYEQYF
TRBV30	TRBJ1-4	.	.	TGTGCCTGGTCCCCCGGGAGCTTTAATGAAAAACTGTTTTTT	CAWSPGSFNEKLFF
TRBV27	TRBJ2-7	.	.	TGTGCCAGCAGTTTATCGGGTATGGAGCATCTAGGGCAGTACTTC	CASSLSGMEHLGQYF
TRBV18	TRBJ2-3	.	TRBD1	TGTGCCAGCTCACCACTAGGAGCGACAGGGTTTAGGGCAGATACGCAGTATTTT	CASSPLGATGFRADTQYF
TRBV5-1	TRBJ1-1	few	.	TGCGCCAGCAGCTTGGGGACGACAGGTTACACTGAAGCTTTCTTT	CASSLGTTGYTEAFF
TRBV16	TRBJ1-2	.	.	TGTGCCAGCAGCCAATCGTCAGGCACCGGCTACACCTTC	CASSQSSGTGYTF
TRBV15	TRBJ2-7	.	TRBD2	TGTGCCACCAGCAGTTTGGAGGGACTAGCGGAGTACGAGCAGTACTTC	CATSSLEGLAEYEQYF
TRBV5-1	TRBJ1-1	once	.	TGCGCCAGCAGCCTACAGGGGAACACTGAAGCTTTCTTT	CASSLQGNTEAFF
TRBV28	TRBJ2-5	.	TRBD2	TGTGCCAGCAGCCTCGGGACTAGCGGAGGGGAGACCCAGTACTTC	CASSLGTSGGETQYF
TRBV7-3	TRBJ2-5	.	TRBD2	TGTGCCAGCAGCCCCAGACTAGCGGAAGAGACCCAGTACTTC	CASSPRLAEETQYF
TRBV6-5	TRBJ2-7	.	TRBD1	TGTGCCAGCAGTTACTCAACAGGGGGCCACGAGCAGTACTTC	CASSYSTGGHEQYF
TRBV30	TRBJ2-7	.	TRBD2	TGTGCCTGGAGTGTTAGCGGGGACTACGAGCAGTACTTC	CAWSVSGDYEQYF
TRBV28	TRBJ2-7	.	.	TGTGCCAGCAGTTTTGGAGCAGGGAATTTCTACGAGCAGTACTTC	CASSFGAGNFYEQYF
TRBV9	TRBJ2-7	once	.	TGTGCCAGCAGCGTGCGGGGCGAGGATCTCGAGCAGTACTTC	CASSVRGEDLEQYF
TRBV6-5	TRBJ1-3	.	TRBD1	TGTGCCAGCAGTGCAGACAGGGACAGAAACACCATATATTTT	CASSADRDRNTIYF
TRBV7-8	TRBJ2-2	.	.	TGTGCCAGCAGCTTCAATTACCGGGACACCGGGGAGCTGTTTTTT	CASSFNYRDTGELFF
TRBV28	TRBJ1-2	.	.	TGTGCCAGCAGTCCGTACAGGACCTATGGCTACACCTTC	CASSPYRTYGYTF
TRBV29-1	TRBJ2-2	.	.	TGCAGCGTTGAAGTCGCGCAGGGATCCGGGGAGCTGTTTTTT	CSVEVAQGSGELFF
TRBV9	TRBJ2-5	.	TRBD1	TGTGCCAGCAGTCCGGGACAGGGGACGGTCGGGGAGACCCAGTACTTC	CASSPGQGTVGETQYF
TRBV27	TRBJ2-6	.	.	TGTGCCAGCAGTTTATCACGAGAGTACTCTGGGGCCAACGTCCTGACTTTC	CASSLSREYSGANVLTF
TRBV27	TRBJ2-1	.	TRBD2	TGTGCCAGCGGGACCGGGACTAGACCCTACAATGAGCAGTTCTTC	CASGTGTRPYNEQFF
TRBV19	TRBJ1-2	.	TRBD1	TGTGCCAGTGGGACCGGGACAGAGTATGGCTACACCTTC	CASGTGTEYGYTF
TRBV4-1	TRBJ2-5	.	.	TGCGCCAGCAGCCAAGGAATAGGGGTACAGGAGACCCAGTACTTC	CASSQGIGVQETQYF
TRBV6-1	TRBJ2-5	once	.	TGTGCCAGCAGTGAAGGGACAGCAAAAGAGACCCAGTACTTC	CASSEGTAKETQYF
TRBV29-1	TRBJ1-1	.	.	TGCAGCGTTGGCTTCGGGGGGCATGCTTTCTTT	CSVGFGGHAFF
TRBV14	TRBJ1-2	.	TRBD1	TGTGCCAGCAGCCAAGAGGGATTCGGGACAGCTCATGGCTACACCTTC	CASSQEGFGTAHGYTF
TRBV5-5	TRBJ2-7	.	.	TGTGCCAGCAGCTTGTGGAGGGGTGACTACGAGCAGTACTTC	CASSLWRGDYEQYF
TRBV6-6	TRBJ2-1	.	.	TGTGCCAGCAGTTACTCCGCGCGTTACAATGAGCAGTTCTTC	CASSYSARYNEQFF
TRBV9	TRBJ1-1	.	.	TGTGCCAGCAGCGTGGAGCCTATCGGTGCGAACACTGAAGCTTTCTTT	CASSVEPIGANTEAFF
TRBV5-1	TRBJ2-2	.	.	TGCGCCAGCAGCCCCCGGCCGGCAGGGAACGGGGAGCTGTTTTTT	CASSPRPAGNGELFF
TRBV18	TRBJ1-3	once	.	TGTGCCAGCTCACCGCGGGATATCGGAAACACCATATATTTT	CASSPRDIGNTIYF
TRBV28	TRBJ2-5	.	.	TGTGCCAGCCAGACTAGTCAAGAGACCCAGTACTTC	CASQTSQETQYF
TRBV28	TRBJ1-2	.	.	TGTGCCAGCACCATAAGGACGGGGTTGACTTCTGGCTACACCTTC	CASTIRTGLTSGYTF
TRBV28	TRBJ1-1	.	.	TGTGCCAGCAGTTTACCCCCTGGACGGGGTGAAGCTTTCTTT	CASSLPPGRGEAFF
TRBV19	TRBJ1-1	.	.	TGTGCCAGTAGTAGAGAGGCAGTGAACACTGAAGCTTTCTTT	CASSREAVNTEAFF
TRBV7-9	TRBJ2-7	.	.	TGTTCCAGCAGCTTAGACGGCGAGCAGTACTTC	CSSSLDGEQYF
TRBV7-9	TRBJ1-5	.	.	TGTGCCAGCAGCTTACCAGAAGAGCCCCAGCATTTT	CASSLPEEPQHF
TRBV9	TRBJ1-3	.	.	TGTGCCAGCAGCGCAACAGGATCCTCTGGAAACACCATATATTTT	CASSATGSSGNTIYF
TRBV19	TRBJ1-6	.	TRBD1	TGTGCCACCGCGACAGGGGAAAGTTCACCCCTCCACTTT	CATATGESSPLHF